These T cell receptor beta chains were read from a single sample in a study of blood T cell repertoires in COVID-19. Clones were sequenced by immunoSEQ multiplex PCR, and TCRdb holds only the in-frame ones, with some missing. This repertoire shows roughly 60,000 clones, around 90% found once; its top ten account for approximately 10%. Material for sequencing was peripheral blood. Receptors originate from a woman of 80 years or more with active COVID-19. Each CDR3 is given with its conserved first and last residue. Fields, in order: J gene, D gene, V gene, clone size, CDR3 protein, CDR3 DNA. The D gene is left open where the match is weak. Where a row states a size, it is once, few, many or the class of an expanded clone; other rows omit it.

>TRBJ1-1|-|TRBV7-9|once
CASSRAGPAEAFF
TGTGCCAGCAGCCGCGCAGGGCCCGCTGAAGCTTTCTTT
>TRBJ2-3|TRBD2|TRBV3-1/TRBV3-2|-
CASSPVLAGETQYF
TGTGCCAGCAGCCCTGTGCTAGCGGGGGAAACGCAGTATTTT
>TRBJ2-1|-|TRBV5-1|-
CASSPPEVDEQFF
TGCGCCAGCAGCCCGCCTGAGGTAGATGAGCAGTTCTTC
>TRBJ2-7|TRBD1|TRBV28|-
CASSLAGGRYEQYF
TGTGCCAGCAGTTTGGCAGGGGGCAGGTACGAGCAGTACTTC
>TRBJ2-2|TRBD2|TRBV30|-
CAWRGLAGGGTGELFF
TGTGCCTGGAGGGGACTAGCGGGAGGAGGCACCGGGGAGCTGTTTTTT
>TRBJ1-6|-|TRBV9|once
CASSVGRDYNSPLHF
TGTGCCAGCAGCGTAGGGAGGGATTATAATTCACCCCTCCACTTT
>TRBJ2-3|TRBD1|TRBV7-8|-
CASSRTGTGYGPDTQYF
TGTGCCAGCAGCCGTACCGGGACAGGGTACGGCCCAGATACGCAGTATTTT
>TRBJ2-5|TRBD2|TRBV5-1|-
CASSLASAGGETQYF
TGCGCCAGCAGCTTGGCGTCCGCGGGGGGAGAGACCCAGTACTTC
>TRBJ2-6|-|TRBV19|once
CASSIGAGTASSGANVLTF
TGTGCCAGTAGTATAGGGGCCGGGACTGCTAGTTCTGGGGCCAACGTCCTGACTTTC
>TRBJ2-3|-|TRBV11-2|-
CASSSPSRNADTQYF
TGTGCCAGCAGTTCACCCTCGAGGAACGCAGATACGCAGTATTTT
>TRBJ1-3|-|TRBV7-9|-
CASSAPSDRGNTIYF
TGTGCCAGCAGCGCCCCTAGTGACAGGGGAAACACCATATATTTT
>TRBJ1-3|TRBD1|TRBV7-8|-
CASSLGTGPLGNTIYF
TGTGCCAGCAGCTTAGGGACAGGCCCGTTGGGAAACACCATATATTTT
>TRBJ2-7|TRBD1|TRBV7-2|-
CASSLAGQGEMKQYF
TGTGCCAGCAGCTTAGCGGGACAGGGGGAGATGAAGCAGTACTTC
>TRBJ2-5|-|TRBV6-5|-
CASGRETQYF
TGTGCCAGCGGGAGAGAGACCCAGTACTTC
>TRBJ2-1|TRBD2|TRBV10-2|-
CASSRAGGYNEQFF
TGCGCCAGCAGTCGGGCGGGGGGGTACAATGAGCAGTTCTTC
>TRBJ2-5|TRBD2|TRBV20-1|-
CSASPASGTYFQETQYF
TGCAGTGCTAGTCCGGCTAGCGGTACCTACTTCCAAGAGACCCAGTACTTC
>TRBJ1-1|-|TRBV7-2|-
CASSLDGIWAGSTEAFF
TGTGCCAGCAGCTTAGATGGAATTTGGGCAGGGTCCACTGAAGCTTTCTTT
>TRBJ2-1|-|TRBV30|-
CAWSYLQGEGRDEQFF
TGTGCCTGGAGTTACTTACAGGGGGAGGGGCGGGATGAGCAGTTCTTC
>TRBJ1-2|TRBD1|TRBV9|-
CASSPGQGAFGYTF
TGTGCCAGCAGCCCGGGACAGGGGGCGTTCGGCTACACCTTC
>TRBJ2-3|TRBD2|TRBV12-5|-
CASRTSGGGDTQYF
TGTGCTAGTCGGACTAGCGGGGGGGGAGATACGCAGTATTTT
>TRBJ1-1|TRBD1|TRBV5-1|-
CASTLETGSGAFF
TGCGCCAGCACCTTGGAGACAGGGTCGGGCGCTTTCTTT
>TRBJ2-5|TRBD1|TRBV19|-
CASSPGTGWGETQYF
TGTGCCAGTAGTCCCGGGACAGGGTGGGGAGAGACCCAGTACTTC
>TRBJ2-2|-|TRBV5-4|-
CASSFAASGELFF
TGTGCCAGCAGCTTCGCGGCGTCCGGGGAGCTGTTTTTT
>TRBJ1-4|-|TRBV5-4|-
CASSQDITGEKLFF
TGTGCCAGCAGCCAGGATATAACTGGGGAAAAACTGTTTTTT
>TRBJ1-6|-|TRBV4-1|-
CASSQEGGPNSPLHF
TGCGCCAGCAGCCAAGAGGGGGGACCCAATTCACCCCTCCACTTT
>TRBJ2-7|-|TRBV27|once
CASSNGEQYF
TGTGCCAGCTCAAACGGGGAGCAGTACTTC